The clone carrying this T cell receptor beta chain was observed a single time. TCR beta CDR3 was amplified by multiplex PCR using 32 V and 13 J primers. TCRdb recomputed calls from the multiplex PCR reads with MiXCR, one row per CDR3 protein. The sample contains more than 14,000 distinct CDR3 sequences, less than 35% of which appear only once. CDR3 size: 15 residues. V was shortened by 9 bases and J by 0 bases, with 12 bases between the two germline ends. The germline gives CDR1 SEHNR, CDR2 FQNEAQ (reference sequence). Bulk tumor genomic DNA constituted the template, at around 590 ng per sample. Several biopsies were collected from each primary tumor during surgery. They were spaced as far apart as possible within the tumor mass. Those enrolled were patients newly diagnosed with untreated non-small cell lung cancer and undergoing curative surgery. The source of the sample is a study of immune heterogeneity within non-small cell lung tumors.

The sample consisted of lung tumor tissue. The chain carries TRBV7-9 and TRBJ2-6; D could derive from TRBD1 or TRBD2 (5 bases each). This TCR came from a man between 35 and 55 years old with non-small cell lung cancer. CDR3 coding DNA: TGTGCCAGAAGCCCTGGGGGCTCTGGGGCCAACGTCCTGACTTTC. It encodes CARSPGGSGANVLTF.